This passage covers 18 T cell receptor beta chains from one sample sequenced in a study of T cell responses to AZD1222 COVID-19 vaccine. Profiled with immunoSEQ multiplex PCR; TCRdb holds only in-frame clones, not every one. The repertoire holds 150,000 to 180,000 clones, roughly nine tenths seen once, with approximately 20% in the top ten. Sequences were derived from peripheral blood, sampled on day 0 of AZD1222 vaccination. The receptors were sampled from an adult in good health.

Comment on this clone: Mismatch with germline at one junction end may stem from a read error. The CDR3 DNA follows: TGTGCTAGCAGCTTAGGGCTTCGGAGCTCTGGAAACACCATATATTTT. It is translated as CASSLGLRSSGNTIYF. The J gene is TRBJ1-3, the V gene TRBV7-7, with D unclear. Looked up from germline, CDR1 is SSHAT and CDR2 is FNYEAQ (reference sequence). There are 16 residues in the CDR3.

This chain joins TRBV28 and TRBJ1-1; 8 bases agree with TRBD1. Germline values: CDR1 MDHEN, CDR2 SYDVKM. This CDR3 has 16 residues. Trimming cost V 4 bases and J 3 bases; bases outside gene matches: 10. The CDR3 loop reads CASSSQNRGVYTEAFF. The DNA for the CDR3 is TGTGCCAGCAGTTCCCAAAACAGGGGGGTTTACACTGAAGCTTTCTTT.

Here the CDR3 DNA reads TGTGCCAGCAGTCACAGTATGTCGGGGGCGCCTGGAAACACCATATATTTT. Translated, it gives CASSHSMSGAPGNTIYF. The V gene is TRBV3-1 (or the pseudogene TRBV3-2), the J gene TRBJ1-3, with D perhaps TRBD1 (6 bases). The V end was cut by 6 bases, the J end by 2 bases, with 20 bases between. The CDR3 contains 17 residues. Germline V CDR1 and CDR2: LGHDT, YNNKEL (reference sequence).

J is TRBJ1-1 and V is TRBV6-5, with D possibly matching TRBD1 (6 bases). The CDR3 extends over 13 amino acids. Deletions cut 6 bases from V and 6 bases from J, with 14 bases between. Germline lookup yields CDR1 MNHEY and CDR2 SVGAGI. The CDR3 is CASSPGAGAEAFF. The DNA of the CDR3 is TGTGCCAGCAGCCCCGGGGCAGGGGCTGAAGCTTTCTTT.

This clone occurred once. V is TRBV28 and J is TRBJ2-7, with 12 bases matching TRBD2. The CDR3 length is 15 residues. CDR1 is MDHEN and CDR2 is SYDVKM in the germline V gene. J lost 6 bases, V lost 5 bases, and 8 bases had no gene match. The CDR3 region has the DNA TGTGCCAGCAGTCACCTAGCGGGGGGGCCAGGCGAGCAGTACTTC. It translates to CASSHLAGGPGEQYF.

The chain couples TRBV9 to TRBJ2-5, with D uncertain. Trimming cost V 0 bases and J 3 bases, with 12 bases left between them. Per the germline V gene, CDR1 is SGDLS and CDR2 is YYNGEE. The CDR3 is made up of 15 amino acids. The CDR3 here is CASSVGQATEETQYF. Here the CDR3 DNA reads TGTGCCAGCAGCGTAGGGCAGGCGACCGAAGAGACCCAGTACTTC.

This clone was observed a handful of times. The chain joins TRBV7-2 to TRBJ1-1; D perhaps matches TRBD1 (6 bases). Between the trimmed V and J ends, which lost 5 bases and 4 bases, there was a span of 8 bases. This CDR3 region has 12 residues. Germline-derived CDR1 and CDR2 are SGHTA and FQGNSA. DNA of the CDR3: TGTGCCAGCAGCCAAGGGGGCACTGAAGCTTTCTTT. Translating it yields CASSQGGTEAFF.

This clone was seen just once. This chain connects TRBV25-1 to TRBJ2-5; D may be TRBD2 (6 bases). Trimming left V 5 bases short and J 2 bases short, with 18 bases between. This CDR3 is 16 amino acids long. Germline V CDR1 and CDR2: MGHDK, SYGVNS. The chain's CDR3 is CASSPHPGSGQETQYF. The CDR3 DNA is TGTGCCAGCAGTCCACACCCTGGTAGCGGTCAAGAGACCCAGTACTTC.

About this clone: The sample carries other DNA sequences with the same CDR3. The CDR3 bases are TGTGCCAGCTCAGCGGAAGAGACCCAGTACTTC. It is translated as CASSAEETQYF. V gene TRBV18 combines with J gene TRBJ2-5, with D unclear. The germline V gene has CDR1 KGHSH and CDR2 LQKENI. V was pared by 5 bases and J by 3 bases, with 4 bases between. CDR3 length: 11 residues.

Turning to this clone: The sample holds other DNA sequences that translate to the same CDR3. This CDR3 is CASSPPSLNTEAFF. The CDR3 DNA follows: TGTGCCAGCTCACCACCCAGTCTTAACACTGAAGCTTTCTTT. J is TRBJ1-1 and V is TRBV18; D call uncertain. V lost 0 bases and J 2 bases, leaving 7 bases between the germline ends. Germline CDR1 reads KGHSH; CDR2 reads LQKENI. This CDR3 contains 14 residues.

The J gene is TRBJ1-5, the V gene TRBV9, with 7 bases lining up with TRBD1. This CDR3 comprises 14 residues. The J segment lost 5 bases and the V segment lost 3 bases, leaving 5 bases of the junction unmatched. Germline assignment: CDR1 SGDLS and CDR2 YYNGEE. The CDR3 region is CASSAGQDHQPQHF. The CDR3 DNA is TGTGCCAGCAGCGCCGGACAGGATCATCAGCCCCAGCATTTT.

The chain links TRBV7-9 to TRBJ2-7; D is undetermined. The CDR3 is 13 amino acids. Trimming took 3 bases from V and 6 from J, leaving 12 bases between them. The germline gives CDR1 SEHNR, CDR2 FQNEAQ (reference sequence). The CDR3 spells CASSFGERAEQYF. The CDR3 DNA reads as TGTGCCAGCAGCTTCGGCGAACGAGCCGAGCAGTACTTC.

In nucleotides, the CDR3 is TGTGCCAGCGGGGGGGGAGGCAATCAGCCCCAGCATTTT. This sequence encodes CASGGGGNQPQHF. The V and J genes are TRBV28 and TRBJ1-5, with D maybe TRBD1 (5 bases). Germline loops: CDR1 MDHEN, CDR2 SYDVKM. Trimming removed 8 bases at V and 2 bases at J, with 10 bases between. This CDR3 comprises 13 residues. Using reference TRBV28 and TRBJ1-5 for the parts outside the CDR3, the full variable domain is DVKVTQSSRYLVKRTGEKVFLECVQDMDHENMFWYRQDPGLGLRLIYFSYDVKMKEKGDIPEGYSVSREKKERFSLILESASTNQTSMYLCASGGGGNQPQHFGDGTRLSIL.

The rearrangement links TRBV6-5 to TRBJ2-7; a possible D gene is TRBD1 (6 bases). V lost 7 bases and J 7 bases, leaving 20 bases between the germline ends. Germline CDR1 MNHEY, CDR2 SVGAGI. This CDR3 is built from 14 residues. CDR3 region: CASILENRVGEQYF. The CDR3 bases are TGTGCCAGCATCCTAGAGAACAGGGTTGGGGAGCAGTACTTC.

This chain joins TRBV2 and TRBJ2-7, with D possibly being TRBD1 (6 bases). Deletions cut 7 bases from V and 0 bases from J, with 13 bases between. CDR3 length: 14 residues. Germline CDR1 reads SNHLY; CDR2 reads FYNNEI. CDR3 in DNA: TGTGCCAGCATACAGGGCCTTCTCTCCTACGAGCAGTACTTC. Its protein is CASIQGLLSYEQYF.

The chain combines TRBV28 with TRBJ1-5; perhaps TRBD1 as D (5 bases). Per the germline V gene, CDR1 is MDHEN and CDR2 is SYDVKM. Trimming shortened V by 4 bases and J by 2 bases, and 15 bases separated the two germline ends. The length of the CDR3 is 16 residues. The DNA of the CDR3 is TGTGCCAGCAGTTCACACCAGGGTAGCGGCAATCAGCCCCAGCATTTT. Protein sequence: CASSSHQGSGNQPQHF.

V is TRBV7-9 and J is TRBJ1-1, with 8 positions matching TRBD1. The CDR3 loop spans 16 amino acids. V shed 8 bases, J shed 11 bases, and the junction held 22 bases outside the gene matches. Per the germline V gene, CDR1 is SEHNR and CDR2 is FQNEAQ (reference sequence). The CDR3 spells CASAKQGGQQGPQAFF. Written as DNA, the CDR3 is TGTGCCAGCGCAAAACAGGGGGGACAGCAGGGCCCCCAGGCTTTCTTT.

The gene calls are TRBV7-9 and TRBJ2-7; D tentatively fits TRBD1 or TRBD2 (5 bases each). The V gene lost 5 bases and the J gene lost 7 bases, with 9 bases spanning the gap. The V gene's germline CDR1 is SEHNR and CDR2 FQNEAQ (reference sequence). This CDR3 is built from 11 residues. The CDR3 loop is CASSRWGEQYF. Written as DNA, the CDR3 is TGTGCCAGCAGCCGATGGGGGGAGCAGTACTTC.